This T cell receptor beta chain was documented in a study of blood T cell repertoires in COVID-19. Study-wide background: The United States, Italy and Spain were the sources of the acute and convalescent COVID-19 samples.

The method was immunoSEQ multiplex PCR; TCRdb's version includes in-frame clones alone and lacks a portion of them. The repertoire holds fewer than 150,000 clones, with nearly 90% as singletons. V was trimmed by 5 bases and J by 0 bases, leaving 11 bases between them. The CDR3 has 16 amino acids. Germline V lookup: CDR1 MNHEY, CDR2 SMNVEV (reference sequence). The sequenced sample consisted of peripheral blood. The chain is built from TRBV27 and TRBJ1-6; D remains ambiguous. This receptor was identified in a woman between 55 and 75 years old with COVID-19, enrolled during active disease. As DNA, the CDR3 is TGTGCCAGCAGTCCGCGGTTAGCCTCCTATAATTCACCCCTCCACTTT. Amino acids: CASSPRLASYNSPLHF.